The 30 T cell receptor beta chains below all came from one sample that was sequenced in a study of shared clonotypes between healthy human individuals. Assay used: immunoSEQ multiplex PCR; TCRdb lists only in-frame clones, some missing. The sample holds millions of clones, about 92% seen once. Sequencing was done on a sample of naive CD4+ T cells sorted from blood. As for subset: CD45RA+ positively selected. Receptors originate from a man in his late teens or twenties in good health.

The J gene is TRBJ1-5, the V gene TRBV2; 9 bases fit TRBD1. V dropped 1 base and J dropped 9; count of bases not matched to a gene: 7. The germline gives CDR1 SNHLY, CDR2 FYNNEI. The CDR3 sequence is 15 residues long. Here the CDR3 DNA reads TGTGCCAGCAGTGAAGTGGGGACAGGGTGGTGGCCCCAGCATTTT. It codes for CASSEVGTGWWPQHF.

The chain uses TRBV30 and TRBJ2-2; TRBD2 agrees at 10 bases. The V and J ends lost 7 bases and 4 bases, in that order; junction bases with no gene match: 12. The germline V gene has CDR1 GTSNPN and CDR2 SVGIG (reference sequence). This CDR3 has 16 amino acids. This CDR3 reads CASGLARPSGTGELFF. The CDR3 DNA follows: TGTGCCTCGGGACTAGCGAGGCCTTCTGGCACCGGGGAGCTGTTTTTT.

The chain has TRBV10-3 and TRBJ2-5; 11 nucleotides agree with TRBD2. Germline trimming cut 7 bases from V and 4 bases from J; bases unmatched to any gene: 5. In germline, CDR1 is ENHRY, CDR2 SYGVKD. The CDR3 sequence is 14 residues long. The CDR3 is CAINSGGASETQYF. For the CDR3, the DNA is TGTGCCATCAATAGCGGGGGGGCCTCAGAGACCCAGTACTTC.

V and J are TRBV6-1 and TRBJ1-5, with 10 bases aligning to TRBD1. From germline, CDR1 is MNHNS and CDR2 SASEGT. This CDR3 has 15 amino acids. V lost 5 bases and J lost 3; bases outside the gene matches: 4. Here the CDR3 reads CASSRQGAHNQPQHF. The CDR3 nucleotides are TGTGCCAGCAGTCGACAGGGGGCTCACAATCAGCCCCAGCATTTT.

The chain employs TRBV6-1 and TRBJ1-2; D remains unclear. The CDR3 spans 14 residues. V lost 7 bases and J 4 bases, leaving 16 bases between the germline ends. CDR1 MNHNS and CDR2 SASEGT come from the germline V gene. The CDR3 nucleotides are TGTGCCAGCAATAATGAGCCTATGGGCTATGGCTACACCTTC. Translation gives CASNNEPMGYGYTF.

The chain employs TRBV28 and TRBJ2-3; the match to TRBD2 covers 9 bases. The CDR3 is 15 residues long. The germline gives CDR1 MDHEN, CDR2 SYDVKM. The V gene end was trimmed by 8 bases and the J gene end by 0 bases; junction bases not matched to a gene: 6. DNA of the CDR3: TGTGCCAGCTGGACTAGCGTACTAAGCACAGATACGCAGTATTTT. Translating gives CASWTSVLSTDTQYF.

The chain couples TRBV12-5 to TRBJ2-1; a possible D gene is TRBD2 (6 bases). This CDR3 has 17 amino acids. V dropped 1 base and J dropped 8 bases, with 21 bases sitting between them. CDR1 is LGHNT and CDR2 is FRNRAP in the germline V gene. As DNA, the CDR3 is TGTGCTAGTGGTTTGGGGAATAAGGAGGGCCCGTTCTATGAGCAGTTCTTC. This gives the protein CASGLGNKEGPFYEQFF.

CDR3 amino acids: CASSPRAGADSGNTIYF. For the CDR3, the DNA is TGTGCCAGCAGCCCAAGAGCGGGGGCCGACTCTGGAAACACCATATATTTT. The rearrangement joins TRBV5-5 to TRBJ1-3; a weak D match, TRBD1 (6 bases). Trimming shortened V by 4 bases and J by 0 bases, and 17 bases separated the two germline ends. Germline-derived CDR1 and CDR2 are SGHKS and YYEKEE (reference sequence). The CDR3 has 17 residues.

The chain links TRBV19 to TRBJ2-7; D is possibly TRBD1 (5 bases). The germline gives CDR1 LNHDA, CDR2 SQIVND (reference sequence). This CDR3 has 15 amino acids. V was clipped by 3 bases and J by 2 bases, with 14 bases between them. The CDR3 here is CASSISREPTYEQYF. The CDR3 region has the DNA TGTGCCAGTAGTATTTCCAGGGAACCGACCTACGAGCAGTACTTC.

The rearrangement uses TRBV10-3 and TRBJ2-7; tentative D call: TRBD1 (6 bases). The CDR3 totals 17 residues. V lost 2 bases and J 3 bases, leaving 20 bases between the germline ends. The germline gives CDR1 ENHRY, CDR2 SYGVKD. The CDR3 coding sequence is TGTGCCATCAGTGAGCAGGGATCCCGGGACATGAGCTACGAGCAGTACTTC. It specifies CAISEQGSRDMSYEQYF.

This chain uses TRBV6-1 with TRBJ2-7; 8 bases match TRBD1. Per the germline V gene, CDR1 is MNHNS and CDR2 is SASEGT. The junction had 7 bases not matched to a gene; V was cut back by 8 bases and J by 4 bases. The CDR3 length is 13 residues. CDR3 sequence: CASPGQGAYEQYF. The CDR3 coding sequence is TGTGCCAGCCCGGGGCAGGGGGCATACGAGCAGTACTTC.

This chain connects TRBV29-1 to TRBJ2-5, with 8 positions matching TRBD1. V shed 7 bases, J shed 5 bases, and the junction held 9 bases outside the gene matches. Germline V gives CDR1 SQVTM, CDR2 ANQGSEA. The CDR3 is 13 amino acids. This chain's CDR3 is CSAGQALGETQYF. The CDR3 nucleotides read TGCAGCGCGGGACAGGCCCTAGGGGAGACCCAGTACTTC.

The J gene is TRBJ2-7, the V gene TRBV11-2, with TRBD2 matching 8 bases. This CDR3 region has 14 residues. Germline assignment: CDR1 SGHAT and CDR2 FQNNGV. J was trimmed by 3 bases and V by 5 bases; bases with no gene match: 6. CDR3 in DNA: TGTGCCAGCAGCCGTACCGGGACTAGCTACGAGCAGTACTTC. Encoded protein: CASSRTGTSYEQYF. Complete variable domain (other parts from reference TRBV11-2 and TRBJ2-7): EAGVAQSPRYKIIEKRQSVAFWCNPISGHATLYWYQQILGQGPKLLIQFQNNGVVDDSQLPKDRFSAERLKGVDSTLKIQPAKLEDSAVYLCASSRTGTSYEQYFGPGTRLTVT.

The genes are TRBV7-2 and TRBJ1-3; D remains unclear. Per the germline V gene, CDR1 is SGHTA and CDR2 is FQGNSA. V gave up 5 bases and J gave up 4 bases, with 9 bases separating them. The CDR3 is 13 amino acids. CDR3 residues: CASSPRTGNTIYF. CDR3 DNA sequence: TGTGCCAGCAGCCCCAGGACGGGAAACACCATATATTTT.

The J gene is TRBJ2-7, the V gene TRBV4-1, with D perhaps TRBD1 (5 bases). The CDR3 is 12 amino acids. Germline V CDR1 and CDR2: MGHRA, YSYEKL. Trimming removed 5 bases from V and 4 bases from J, with 9 bases in between. The CDR3 sequence is CASSGTGYEQYF. CDR3 sequence (DNA): TGCGCCAGCAGCGGAACAGGTTACGAGCAGTACTTC.

The CDR3 sequence: CASSPDIYEQYF. The DNA for the CDR3 is TGTGCCAGCAGCCCTGACATCTACGAGCAGTACTTC. J is TRBJ2-7 and V is TRBV7-6; D not resolved. This CDR3 contains 12 residues. Per germline, CDR1 SGHVS and CDR2 FNYEAQ. V dropped 5 bases and J dropped 3 bases, with 8 bases sitting between them. Supplemented by reference TRBV7-6 and TRBJ2-7, the full variable domain reads GAGVSQSPRYKVTKRGQDVALRCDPISGHVSLYWYRQALGQGPEFLTYFNYEAQQDKSGLPNDRFSAERPEGSISTLTIQRTEQRDSAMYRCASSPDIYEQYFGPGTRLTVT.

The chain is built from TRBV29-1 and TRBJ1-1, with 9 bases fitting TRBD1. J lost 5 bases, V lost 5 bases, and 15 bases had no gene match. The CDR3 totals 16 residues. Germline CDR1 and CDR2: SQVTM and ANQGSEA. The CDR3 sequence: CSVRGGQGRLETEAFF. The CDR3 nucleotides read TGCAGCGTTCGGGGGGGACAGGGCAGGTTAGAGACTGAAGCTTTCTTT.

This clone was seen once. This rearrangement joins TRBV10-3 to TRBJ1-6; no firm D call. Trimming stripped 4 bases from V and 9 bases from J, with 19 bases between. CDR3 length equals 16 residues. Germline V gene data show CDR1 as ENHRY and CDR2 as SYGVKD. CDR3 region: CAISGRAGADGSPLHF. In nucleotides, the CDR3 is TGTGCCATCAGTGGCCGGGCCGGCGCGGACGGTTCACCCCTCCACTTT.

V is TRBV21-1 and J is TRBJ2-4; the table's D call TRBD2 went unverified against the DNA. TRBV21-1 is described as a pseudogene. The CDR3 sequence is 16 residues long. For the CDR3, the DNA is TGTGCCAGCAGCAATTACAGGGAGGGGACCAAAAACATTCAGTACTTC. Protein sequence: CASSNYREGTKNIQYF.

The rearrangement uses TRBV6-1 and TRBJ1-2, with TRBD1 matching 10 bases. The CDR3 runs to 14 residues. Germline-derived CDR1 and CDR2 are MNHNS and SASEGT. V lost 1 base and J lost 4; bases outside the gene matches: 0. This CDR3 reads CASSEGDRGYGYTF. The DNA for the CDR3 is TGTGCCAGCAGTGAAGGGGACAGGGGCTATGGCTACACCTTC.

This rearrangement joins TRBV29-1 to TRBJ1-4; 9 positions agree with TRBD1. Germline V gene lookup returns CDR1 SQVTM and CDR2 ANQGSEA. This CDR3 spans 13 amino acids. Trimming removed 5 bases from V and 8 bases from J; junction bases left unmatched: 6. CDR3 sequence reads: CSVTGGQGEKLFF. Here the CDR3 DNA reads TGCAGCGTTACAGGGGGCCAGGGGGAAAAACTGTTTTTT.

Written as DNA, the CDR3 is TGTGCCAGCAGCTTGGCGGGTGGTCTAGCCGGAGGCCGGGGGTACCGCGAGCAGTACTTC. Its translation is CASSLAGGLAGGRGYREQYF. The rearrangement links TRBV5-5 to TRBJ2-7; D is perhaps TRBD2 (6 bases). CDR3 length equals 20 residues. V lost 0 bases and J lost 6, with 31 bases in between. Germline-derived CDR1 and CDR2 are SGHKS and YYEKEE (reference sequence).

CDR3 region: CASSFVGTAYQETQYF. The CDR3 DNA follows: TGTGCCAGCAGTTTCGTGGGGACAGCCTACCAAGAGACCCAGTACTTC. This rearrangement joins TRBV28 to TRBJ2-5; 7 bases match TRBD1. The germline CDR1 and CDR2 sequences are MDHEN and SYDVKM. Trimming removed 3 bases from V and 0 bases from J; junction bases left unmatched: 7. The CDR3 has 16 amino acids.

Notes on this clone: One end of the junction varies from germline; a read error may be responsible. This rearrangement joins TRBV7-7 to TRBJ2-1; D is unclear. The CDR3 length is 14 residues. Germline V gene data show CDR1 as SSHAT and CDR2 as FNYEAQ (reference sequence). CDR3 protein: CASSPDGRNNEQFF. The CDR3 DNA reads TGTGCTAGCAGCCCGGACGGGCGTAACAATGAGCAGTTCTTC.

This clone appeared once. The chain carries TRBV6-5 and TRBJ2-5, with D perhaps TRBD1 (6 bases). The V and J ends lost 7 bases and 4 bases respectively, with 16 bases between them. Germline V lookup: CDR1 MNHEY, CDR2 SVGAGI. CDR3 length: 14 amino acids. CDR3 sequence: CASTPPGTRETQYF. As DNA, the CDR3 is TGTGCCAGCACCCCCCCGGGGACACGAGAGACCCAGTACTTC.

The rearrangement links TRBV7-2 to TRBJ2-7; the D is unclear. Looked up from germline, CDR1 is SGHTA and CDR2 is FQGNSA. This CDR3 region has 13 residues. The V end was cut by 4 bases, the J end by 6 bases, with 13 bases between. The CDR3 region has the DNA TGTGCCAGCAGCTCCGGGCCGACCGGCGAGCAGTACTTC. It is translated as CASSSGPTGEQYF.

The sample holds a few counts of this clone. J is TRBJ2-7 and V is TRBV10-3; possible D gene TRBD2, 6 bases. CDR3 length equals 13 residues. The germline V gene encodes CDR1 ENHRY and CDR2 SYGVKD. V was pared by 5 bases and J by 0 bases, with 8 bases between. The CDR3 nucleotides are TGTGCCATCAGTCTAGCGAACTCCTACGAGCAGTACTTC. This encodes CAISLANSYEQYF.

The gene calls are TRBV13 and TRBJ2-7; TRBD2 aligns across 9 bases. V lost 6 bases, J lost 7 bases, and 10 bases stayed unmatched. Germline loops: CDR1 PRHDT, CDR2 FYEKMQ (reference sequence). The CDR3 runs to 14 residues. CDR3 sequence: CASRTSGWLEEQYF. CDR3 nucleotide sequence: TGTGCCAGCAGGACTAGCGGCTGGCTTGAGGAGCAGTACTTC.

V usage is TRBV5-1 and J usage is TRBJ2-1, with TRBD2 as a possible D gene (6 bases). Per germline, CDR1 SGHRS and CDR2 YFSETQ. V lost 6 bases and J lost 6, with 13 bases in between. The CDR3 contains 13 residues. CDR3 protein: CASNTWRGNEQFF. The CDR3 region has the DNA TGCGCCAGCAACACTTGGAGGGGCAATGAGCAGTTCTTC.

This chain links TRBV25-1 with TRBJ1-4, with D perhaps matching TRBD1 (6 bases). This CDR3 has 14 amino acids. V was cut by 2 bases and J by 7 bases, with 11 bases left in between. Germline V gene sequence: CDR1 MGHDK, CDR2 SYGVNS. The CDR3 loop reads CASSEPGDGEKLFF. The CDR3 DNA follows: TGTGCCAGCAGTGAACCAGGGGACGGTGAAAAACTGTTTTTT. The entire variable domain, with the rest obtained from reference TRBV25-1 and TRBJ1-4, is as follows: EADIYQTPRYLVIGTGKKITLECSQTMGHDKMYWYQQDPGMELHLIHYSYGVNSTEKGDLSSESTVSRIRTEHFPLTLESARPSHTSQYLCASSEPGDGEKLFFGSGTQLSVL.